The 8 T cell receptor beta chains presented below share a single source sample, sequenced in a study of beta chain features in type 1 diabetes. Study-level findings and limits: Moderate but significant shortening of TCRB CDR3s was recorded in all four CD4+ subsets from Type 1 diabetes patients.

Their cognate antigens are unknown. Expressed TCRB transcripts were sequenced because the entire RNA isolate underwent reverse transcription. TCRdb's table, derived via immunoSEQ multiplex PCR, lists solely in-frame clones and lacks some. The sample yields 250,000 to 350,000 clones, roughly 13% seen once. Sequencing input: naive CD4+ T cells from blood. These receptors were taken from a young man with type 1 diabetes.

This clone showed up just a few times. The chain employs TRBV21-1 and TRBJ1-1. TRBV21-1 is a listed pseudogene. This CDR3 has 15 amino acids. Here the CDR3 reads CASSKGGSMNTEAFF. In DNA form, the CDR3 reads TGTGCCAGCAGCAAAGGAGGATCTATGAACACTGAAGCTTTCTTT.

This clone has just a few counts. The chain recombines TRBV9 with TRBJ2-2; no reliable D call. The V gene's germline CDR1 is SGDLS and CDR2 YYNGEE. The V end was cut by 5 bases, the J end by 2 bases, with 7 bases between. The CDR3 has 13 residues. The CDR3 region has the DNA TGTGCCAGCAGGGCAGGTAACACCGGGGAGCTGTTTTTT. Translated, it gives CASRAGNTGELFF.

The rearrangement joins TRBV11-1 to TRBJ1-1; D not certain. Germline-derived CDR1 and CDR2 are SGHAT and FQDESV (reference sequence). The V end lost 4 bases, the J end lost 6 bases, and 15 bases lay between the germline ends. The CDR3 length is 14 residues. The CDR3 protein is CASSSPSRRAEAFF. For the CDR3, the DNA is TGTGCCAGCAGCTCCCCGAGCAGGAGGGCTGAAGCTTTCTTT.

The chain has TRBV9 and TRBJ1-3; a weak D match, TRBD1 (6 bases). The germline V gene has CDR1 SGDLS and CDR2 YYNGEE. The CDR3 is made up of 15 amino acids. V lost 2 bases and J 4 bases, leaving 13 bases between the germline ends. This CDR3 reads CASSVSGTTGNTIYF. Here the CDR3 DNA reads TGTGCCAGCAGCGTCTCTGGGACAACCGGAAACACCATATATTTT.

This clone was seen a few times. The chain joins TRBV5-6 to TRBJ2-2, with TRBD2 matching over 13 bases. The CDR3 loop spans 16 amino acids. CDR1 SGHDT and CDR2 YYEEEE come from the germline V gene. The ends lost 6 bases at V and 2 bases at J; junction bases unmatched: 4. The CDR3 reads CASMGLAGINTGELFF. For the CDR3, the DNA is TGTGCCAGCATGGGACTAGCGGGGATAAACACCGGGGAGCTGTTTTTT.

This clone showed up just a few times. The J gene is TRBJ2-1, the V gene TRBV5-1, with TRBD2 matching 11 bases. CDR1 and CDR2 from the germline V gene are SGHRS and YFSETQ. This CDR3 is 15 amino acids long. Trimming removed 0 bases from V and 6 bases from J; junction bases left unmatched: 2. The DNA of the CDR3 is TGCGCCAGCAGCTTGGAAGGACTAGCGGGCAATGAGCAGTTCTTC. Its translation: CASSLEGLAGNEQFF. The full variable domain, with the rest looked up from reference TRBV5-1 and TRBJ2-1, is KAGVTQTPRYLIKTRGQQVTLSCSPISGHRSVSWYQQTPGQGLQFLFEYFSETQRNKGNFPGRFSGRQFSNSRSEMNVSTLELGDSALYLCASSLEGLAGNEQFFGPGTRLTVL.

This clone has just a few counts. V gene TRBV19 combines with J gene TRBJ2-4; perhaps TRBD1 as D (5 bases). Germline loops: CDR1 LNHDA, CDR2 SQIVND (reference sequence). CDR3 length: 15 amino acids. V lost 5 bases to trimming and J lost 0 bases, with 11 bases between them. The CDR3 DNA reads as TGTGCCAGTAGTGCCAGGGAACTAGCCAAAAACATTCAGTACTTC. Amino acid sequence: CASSARELAKNIQYF.

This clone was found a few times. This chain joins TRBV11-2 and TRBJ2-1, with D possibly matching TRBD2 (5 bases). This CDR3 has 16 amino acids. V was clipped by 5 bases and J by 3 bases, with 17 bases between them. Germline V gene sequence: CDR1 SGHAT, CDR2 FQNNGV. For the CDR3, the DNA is TGTGCCAGCAGCCATCCCCGGGGAAAGAACTACAATGAGCAGTTCTTC. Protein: CASSHPRGKNYNEQFF.